Listed below are T cell receptor beta chains from one sample, sequenced in a study of glioma-infiltrating T cells after dendritic cell vaccination. The data were produced by immunoSEQ multiplex PCR, yet TCRdb's version contains in-frame clones alone and is incomplete. The table has around 90,000 clones, about 79% seen once. The material was blood, obtained before dendritic cell vaccination. These receptors originate from a human donor with glioblastoma. The CDR3 runs from the conserved cysteine through the conserved F or W. A D gene is named only where the DNA matches it firmly. Clone size is not always given. Where it is, it says once, few, many or a class for expanded clones.

NA	NA	TRBV7-9	TRBJ2-7	CASSSEGPVPYEQYF	TGTGCCAGCAGCTCTGAGGGCCCGGTTCCTTACGAGCAGTACTTC
NA	NA	TRBV6-5	TRBJ1-1	CASSYLGFTEAFF	TGTGCCAGCAGTTACTTGGGCTTCACTGAAGCTTTCTTT
NA	once	TRBV27	TRBJ1-3	CASSLSLSSGNTIYF	TGTGCCAGCAGTTTATCGCTCAGCTCTGGAAACACCATATATTTT
TRBD2	NA	TRBV9	TRBJ2-5	CASSVVASGGQETQYF	TGTGCCAGCAGCGTAGTTGCTAGCGGCGGACAAGAGACCCAGTACTTC
TRBD2	NA	TRBV5-1	TRBJ2-7	CASSLGGTSSYEQYF	TGCGCCAGCAGCTTGGGCGGGACTAGTTCCTACGAGCAGTACTTC
NA	NA	TRBV5-1	TRBJ1-1	CASSLGRVDTEAFF	TGCGCCAGCAGCTTGGGGAGGGTGGACACTGAAGCTTTCTTT
NA	once	TRBV7-9	TRBJ2-1	CASSSMTGDEQFF	TGTGCCAGCAGCTCGATGACTGGCGATGAGCAGTTCTTC
TRBD2	few	TRBV28	TRBJ2-7	CASSLAGGAYEQYF	TGTGCCAGCAGTCTAGCGGGAGGGGCCTACGAGCAGTACTTC
TRBD1	NA	TRBV28	TRBJ2-7	CASRGDRVGYEQYF	TGTGCCAGCAGGGGCGACAGGGTGGGCTACGAGCAGTACTTC
TRBD1	NA	TRBV9	TRBJ1-2	CASSAGTGVGYTF	TGTGCCAGCAGCGCAGGGACAGGGGTCGGCTACACCTTC
NA	once	TRBV6-5	TRBJ2-1	CASSYTTSGYNEQFF	TGTGCCAGCAGTTACACCACCTCGGGATACAATGAGCAGTTCTTC
NA	NA	TRBV6-5	TRBJ1-2	CASSYIAGALGYTF	TGTGCCAGCAGTTACATTGCGGGGGCGCTGGGCTACACCTTC
TRBD1	NA	TRBV29-1	TRBJ2-5	CSVRQGVEETQYF	TGCAGCGTCAGACAGGGAGTGGAGGAGACCCAGTACTTC
TRBD1	NA	TRBV4-1	TRBJ2-6	CASSPTGGTGANVLTF	TGCGCCAGCAGCCCCACAGGGGGCACTGGGGCCAACGTCCTGACTTTC
TRBD2	NA	TRBV4-2	TRBJ2-5	CASSHSSGRVQETQYF	TGTGCCAGCAGCCATTCAAGCGGGAGGGTTCAAGAGACCCAGTACTTC
TRBD2	few	TRBV7-9	TRBJ2-1	CASSPHGLAGYNEQFF	TGTGCCAGCAGCCCTCACGGATTAGCGGGGTACAATGAGCAGTTCTTC
TRBD1	NA	TRBV6-1	TRBJ1-1	CASSESTGGLGMNTEAFF	TGTGCCAGCAGTGAATCGACAGGGGGACTCGGAATGAACACTGAAGCTTTCTTT
NA	NA	TRBV7-8	TRBJ1-1	CASSVLQGNAEAFF	TGTGCCAGCAGCGTACTCCAGGGTAATGCTGAAGCTTTCTTT
NA	NA	TRBV7-9	TRBJ2-7	CASSSPSGEQYF	TGTGCCAGCAGCTCGCCGAGCGGGGAGCAGTACTTC
NA	NA	TRBV5-1	TRBJ1-2	CASSLGSVGYGYTF	TGCGCCAGCAGCTTAGGGAGTGTGGGCTATGGCTACACCTTC
TRBD1	NA	TRBV2	TRBJ2-3	CASSEALPWGTDTDTQYF	TGTGCCAGCAGTGAAGCGCTTCCCTGGGGGACAGACACAGATACGCAGTATTTT
NA	NA	TRBV6-1	TRBJ1-5	CASSEARGNQPQHF	TGTGCCAGCAGTGAAGCGAGGGGCAATCAGCCCCAGCATTTT
NA	NA	TRBV6-5	TRBJ1-1	CASSYRAWGQAFF	TGTGCCAGCAGTTACCGTGCGTGGGGGCAAGCTTTCTTT
NA	NA	TRBV15	TRBJ2-1	CATSRDPRWGYYNEQFF	TGTGCCACCAGCAGAGATCCCCGGTGGGGCTATTACAATGAGCAGTTCTTC
NA	once	TRBV2	TRBJ1-6	CASSGQGGNSPLHF	TGTGCCAGCAGTGGTCAGGGCGGTAATTCACCCCTCCACTTT
NA	NA	TRBV5-1	TRBJ2-5	CASSSSDFSPETQYF	TGCGCCAGCAGCTCCTCGGACTTTTCCCCAGAGACCCAGTACTTC
NA	NA	TRBV9	TRBJ2-7	CASSVGGGAPYEQYF	TGTGCCAGCAGCGTAGGAGGTGGGGCCCCCTACGAGCAGTACTTC
NA	NA	TRBV6-6	TRBJ1-4	CASSPSRSGPREKLFF	TGTGCCAGCAGTCCCTCCCGATCAGGGCCACGCGAAAAACTGTTTTTT
NA	few	TRBV28	TRBJ2-7	CASSLGDMGLGYEQYF	TGTGCCAGCAGTTTAGGGGACATGGGGCTAGGCTACGAGCAGTACTTC
NA	NA	TRBV6-5	TRBJ1-1	CASSYSTTGRSTEAFF	TGTGCCAGCAGTTACTCGACGACGGGTCGGAGCACTGAAGCTTTCTTT
TRBD2	NA	TRBV5-1	TRBJ2-1	CASSFLSGGDEQFF	TGCGCCAGCAGCTTTCTTAGCGGGGGCGATGAGCAGTTCTTC
TRBD2	NA	TRBV5-1	TRBJ2-1	CASSPRTSGRDNEQFF	TGCGCCAGCAGCCCCAGGACTAGCGGCAGGGACAATGAGCAGTTCTTC
NA	many	TRBV18	TRBJ1-1	CASSPSSVNTEAFF	TGTGCCAGCTCACCCTCTTCTGTAAACACTGAAGCTTTCTTT
NA	NA	TRBV9	TRBJ2-7	CASSVGSGPYEQYF	TGTGCCAGCAGCGTAGGAAGCGGCCCCTACGAGCAGTACTTC
NA	NA	TRBV28	TRBJ1-5	CASSPARETLSNQPQHF	TGTGCCAGCAGTCCGGCCCGGGAAACCCTATCCAATCAGCCCCAGCATTTT
NA	once	TRBV18	TRBJ2-5	CASSPLSGVETQYF	TGTGCCAGCTCACCACTTTCAGGGGTCGAGACCCAGTACTTC
TRBD1	NA	TRBV18	TRBJ1-6	CASSPGQGNSPLHF	TGTGCCAGCTCACCGGGACAGGGGAATTCACCCCTCCACTTT
TRBD2	once	TRBV19	TRBJ2-5	CASSIGSASGGWGETQYF	TGTGCCAGTAGTATAGGATCGGCTAGCGGGGGATGGGGAGAGACCCAGTACTTC
NA	NA	TRBV18	TRBJ2-3	CASSRTLGSHYTDTQYF	TGTGCCAGCTCACGAACTTTAGGGAGTCACTACACAGATACGCAGTATTTT